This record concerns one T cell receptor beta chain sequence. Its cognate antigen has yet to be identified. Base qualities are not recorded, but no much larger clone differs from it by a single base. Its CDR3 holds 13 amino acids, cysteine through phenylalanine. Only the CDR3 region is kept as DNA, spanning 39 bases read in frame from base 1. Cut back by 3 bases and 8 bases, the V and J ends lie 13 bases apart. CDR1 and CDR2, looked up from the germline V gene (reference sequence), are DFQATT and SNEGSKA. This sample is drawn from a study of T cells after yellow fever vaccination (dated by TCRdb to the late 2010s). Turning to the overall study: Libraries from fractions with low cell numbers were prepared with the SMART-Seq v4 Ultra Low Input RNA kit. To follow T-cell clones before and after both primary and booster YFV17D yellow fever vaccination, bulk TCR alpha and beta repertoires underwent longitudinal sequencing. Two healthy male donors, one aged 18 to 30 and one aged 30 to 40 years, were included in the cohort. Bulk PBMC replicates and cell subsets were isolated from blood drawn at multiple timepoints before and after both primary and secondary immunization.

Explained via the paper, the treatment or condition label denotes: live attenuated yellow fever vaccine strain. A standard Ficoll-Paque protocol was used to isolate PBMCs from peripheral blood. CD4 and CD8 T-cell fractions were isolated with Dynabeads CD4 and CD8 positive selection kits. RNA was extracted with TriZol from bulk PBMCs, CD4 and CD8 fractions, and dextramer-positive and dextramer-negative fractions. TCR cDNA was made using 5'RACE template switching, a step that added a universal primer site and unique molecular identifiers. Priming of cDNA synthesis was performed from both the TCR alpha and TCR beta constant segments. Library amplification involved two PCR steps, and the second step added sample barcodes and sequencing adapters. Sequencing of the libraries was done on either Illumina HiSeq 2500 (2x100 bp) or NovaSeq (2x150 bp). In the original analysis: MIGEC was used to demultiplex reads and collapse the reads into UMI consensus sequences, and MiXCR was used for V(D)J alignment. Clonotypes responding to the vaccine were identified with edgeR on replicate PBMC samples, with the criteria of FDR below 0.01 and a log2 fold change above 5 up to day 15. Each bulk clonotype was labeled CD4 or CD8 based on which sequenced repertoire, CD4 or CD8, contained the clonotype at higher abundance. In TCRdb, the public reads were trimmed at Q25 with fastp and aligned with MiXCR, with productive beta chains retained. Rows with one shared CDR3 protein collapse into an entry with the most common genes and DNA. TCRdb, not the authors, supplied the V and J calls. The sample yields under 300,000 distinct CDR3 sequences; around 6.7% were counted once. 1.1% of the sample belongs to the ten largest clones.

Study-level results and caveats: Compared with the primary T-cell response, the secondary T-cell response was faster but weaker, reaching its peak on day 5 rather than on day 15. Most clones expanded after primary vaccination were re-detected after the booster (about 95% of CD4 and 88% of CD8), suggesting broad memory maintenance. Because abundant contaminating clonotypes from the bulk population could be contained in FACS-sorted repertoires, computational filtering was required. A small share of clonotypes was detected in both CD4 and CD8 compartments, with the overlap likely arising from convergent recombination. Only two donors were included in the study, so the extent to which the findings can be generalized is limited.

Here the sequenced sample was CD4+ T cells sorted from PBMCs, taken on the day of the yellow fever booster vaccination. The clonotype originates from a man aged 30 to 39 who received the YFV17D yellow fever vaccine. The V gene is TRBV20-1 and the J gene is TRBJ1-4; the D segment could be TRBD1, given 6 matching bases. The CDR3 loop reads CSASHRVGEKLFF. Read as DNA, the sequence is TGCAGTGCTAGCCACAGGGTGGGGGAAAAACTGTTTTTT.